This TCR beta chain was obtained from a study of T-cell memory formation after mild COVID-19. Study at large: TCR clusters showed largely donor specificity.

The CDR3 contains 14 residues. Trimming took 9 bases from V and 9 from J; bases not matched to a gene: 14. Germline CDR1 and CDR2: MNHEY and SVGEGT. This clonotype was counted between two and nine times. The antigen remains unidentified. Study-wide points: Clones that got smaller from day 15 to 85 had even CD4/CD8, while clones growing later tipped toward CD4+. Pre-infection memory carried some responding clones, suggesting that cross-reactive memory joined. CD4+ contracting clones were found mainly in CM and EM, and CD8+ ones in EMRA.

One entry per CDR3 protein results from TCRdb running MiXCR on the 5' RACE reads. There are around 300,000 distinct CDR3 sequences in the sample; approximately 8% occur only once, and 20% to 25% lies in the top ten. This clonotype was sampled from a man between 18 and 29 years old who had mild COVID-19 (a few samples of this study predate the infection). Cell type and time point are not known. The sequencing sample was made of PBMCs or a T cell subset sorted from them (not recorded which). V usage is TRBV6-2 or TRBV6-3 and J usage is TRBJ2-4; 7 nucleotides align to TRBD2. The CDR3, as DNA: TGTGCCAGTGTAGCGGGTCCCTTCCAGGTCATTCAGTACTTC. This codes for CASVAGPFQVIQYF.